This paragraph covers one T cell receptor beta chain sequence. What it binds is not known. This record belongs to a study of CD8+ T cells in alopecia areata. Study at large: Each day, treated patients took oral tofacitinib twice, at 5 to 10 mg per dose. General study points: For lesional scalp, especially alopecia totalis/universalis, clonality was higher than in normal scalp.

Alopecia areata patients gave lesional scalp punch biopsies and peripheral blood samples. PBMCs provided sorted CD4+ and CD8+ T cells. The J segment lost 1 base and the V segment lost 3 bases, leaving 0 bases of the junction unmatched. The CDR3 totals 14 residues. Germline CDR1 and CDR2: LGHNA and YNFKEQ. As the sequencing template, cDNA was produced by extracting RNA and reverse transcribing it. Using immunoSEQ multiplex PCR, the repertoire was profiled, and TCRdb retains in-frame clones only, with some absent. The sample has approximately 140,000 clones, 47% seen once. Sequencing was performed on CD4+ T cells sorted from blood. V and J are TRBV4-2 and TRBJ2-5; TRBD1 agrees at 9 bases. This TCR derives from a human donor with alopecia areata. The CDR3 sequence is CASSQTGGQETQYF. The CDR3, as DNA: TGTGCCAGCAGCCAGACAGGGGGCCAAGAGACCCAGTACTTC.